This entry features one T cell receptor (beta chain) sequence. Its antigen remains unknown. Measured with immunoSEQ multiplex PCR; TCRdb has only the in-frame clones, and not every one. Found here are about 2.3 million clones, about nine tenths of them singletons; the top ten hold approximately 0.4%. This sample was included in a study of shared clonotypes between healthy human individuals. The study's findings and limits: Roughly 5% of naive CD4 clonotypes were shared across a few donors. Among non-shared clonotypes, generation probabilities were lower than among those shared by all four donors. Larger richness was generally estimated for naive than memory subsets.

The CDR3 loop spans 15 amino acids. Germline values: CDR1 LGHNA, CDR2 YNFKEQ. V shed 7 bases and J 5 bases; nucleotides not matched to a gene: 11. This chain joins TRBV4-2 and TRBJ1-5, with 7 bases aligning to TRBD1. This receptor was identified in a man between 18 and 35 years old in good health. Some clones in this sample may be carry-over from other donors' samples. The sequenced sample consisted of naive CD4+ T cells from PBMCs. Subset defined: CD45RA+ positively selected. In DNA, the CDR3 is TGTGCCAGCAACCAGGGGGACATCAAGGATCAGCCCCAGCATTTT. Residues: CASNQGDIKDQPQHF.